The 8 T cell receptor delta chains in this list originate from one sample, sequenced in a study of gamma-delta T cells after stem cell transplantation. TCRdb applied CATT to the RT-PCR reads for clone calling. The sample gives about 3,000 delta-chain clones, approximately 9.2% of which show up once; about 8.3% is in the top ten. Specimen: gamma-delta T cells. These receptor sequences come from a human donor. It is not recorded whose cells these are; they may come from a transplant donor.

Concerning this clone itself: One base away lies a much larger clone, so this may be a sequencing read error. The same CDR3 also results from other DNA sequences found in this sample. This chain joins TRDV1 and TRDJ1; 13 bases agree with TRDD3. Germline CDR1 is TSWWSYY and CDR2 is QGS. The CDR3 loop spans 23 amino acids. V shed 2 bases, J shed 4 bases, and the junction held 25 bases outside the gene matches. The CDR3 sequence is CALGEKRLLQSLTGGYVFDKLIF. CDR3 coding DNA: TGTGCTCTTGGGGAAAAAAGACTCCTACAGTCTCTTACTGGGGGATACGTTTTCGATAAACTCATCTTT.

This clone ranks as large. Other DNA sequences in the sample encode the same CDR3. The chain employs TRDV2 and TRDJ2; TRDD3 agrees at 7 bases. CDR3 size: 17 residues. Germline V lookup: CDR1 GEAIGNYY, CDR2 EKD. Losses at the gene ends were 2 bases for V and 0 bases for J; bases not matched to a gene: 8. CDR3 nucleotide sequence: TGTGCCTGTGACATCTGGGGGTCTCAAGCTTTGACAGCACAACTCTTCTTT. It codes for CACDIWGSQALTAQLFF.

Worth noting for this clone: One base separates it from a far larger clone, so it is likely a read error. This sequence joins TRDV2 and TRDJ3; 13 nucleotides agree with TRDD3. This CDR3 comprises 20 residues. Looked up from germline, CDR1 is GEAIGNYY and CDR2 is EKD. With 2 bases clipped from V and 2 bases from J, the junction kept 8 bases outside the gene matches. CDR3 residues: CACDKVLGDTRPWDTRQMFF. The CDR3 DNA reads as TGTGCCTGTGACAAAGTACTGGGGGATACGCGCCCCTGGGACACCCGACAGATGTTTTTC.

In the case of this clone: This probably arose from a read error, given a far larger clone one base away. This chain connects TRDV2 to TRDJ3; a possible D gene is TRDD3 (6 bases). This CDR3 spans 21 amino acids. Trimming shortened V by 0 bases and J by 0 bases, and 20 bases separated the two germline ends. Germline V lookup: CDR1 GEAIGNYY, CDR2 EKD. The CDR3 bases are TGTGCCTGTGACACCGCTACGTCTAGGGGATCGAGCTCCTGGGACACCCGACAGATGTTTTTC. It is translated as CACDTATSRGSSSWDTRQMFF.

A word on this clone: This probably arose from a read error, given a far larger clone one base away. Other DNA variants within this sample encode the same CDR3. The CDR3 sequence is CACDTWGIASWDTRQMFF. The CDR3, as DNA: TGTGCCTGTGATACTTGGGGGATAGCGTCCTGGGACACCCGACAGATGTTTTTC. The rearrangement links TRDV2 to TRDJ3; TRDD3 matches 9 bases. CDR3 size: 18 residues. Germline-derived CDR1 and CDR2 are GEAIGNYY and EKD. Germline trimming cut 4 bases from V and 1 base from J; bases unmatched to any gene: 7.

By frequency in the sample, this clone is medium-sized. Additional DNA sequences in this sample encode the identical CDR3. The V and J genes are TRDV2 and TRDJ3, with 7 bases matching TRDD3. In germline, CDR1 is GEAIGNYY, CDR2 EKD. This CDR3 region has 18 residues. V lost 2 bases to trimming and J lost 0 bases; unmatched junction nucleotides: 6. CDR3 in amino acids: CACDSHWGSSWDTRQMFF. The DNA for the CDR3 is TGTGCCTGTGACAGCCACTGGGGCAGCTCCTGGGACACCCGACAGATGTTTTTC.

Judged by abundance, this clone is medium-sized. The rearrangement joins TRDV2 to TRDJ1; 8 nucleotides agree with TRDD3. The CDR3 totals 15 residues. Germline-derived CDR1 and CDR2 are GEAIGNYY and EKD. With V trimmed by 3 bases and J by 2 bases, 7 bases remained unmatched. This CDR3 reads CACDSGDRGTDKLIF. The CDR3 DNA follows: TGTGCCTGTGACTCGGGGGATAGAGGGACCGATAAACTCATCTTT.

In its sample, this clone ranks as large. This CDR3 reads CACDRLGADYTDKLIF. The CDR3 DNA follows: TGTGCCTGTGACAGACTGGGGGCTGACTACACCGATAAACTCATCTTT. The rearrangement uses TRDV2 and TRDJ1; 8 bases are shared with TRDD3. The CDR3 consists of 16 residues. Germline lookup yields CDR1 GEAIGNYY and CDR2 EKD. With 2 bases clipped from V and 0 bases from J, the junction kept 7 bases outside the gene matches.